Below are 25 T cell receptor beta chains sequenced from a single sample in a study of blood T cell repertoires in COVID-19. Data came from immunoSEQ multiplex PCR; TCRdb stores just in-frame clones and leaves some out. The table has over 120,000 clones, around 89% seen once. Sequenced input: peripheral blood. The origin of the receptors is a man between 60 and 75 years old with active or convalescent COVID-19.

This clone was observed once. The chain is built from TRBV3-1 (or the pseudogene TRBV3-2) and TRBJ1-1; 7 nucleotides line up with TRBD1. CDR1 is LGHDT, CDR2 YNNKEL, per germline (reference sequence). The CDR3 has 13 amino acids. Germline trimming cut 4 bases from V and 6 bases from J; bases unmatched to any gene: 5. The CDR3 region has the DNA TGTGCCAGCAGCCTCGCAGGGGGGTCTGAAGCTTTCTTT. It specifies CASSLAGGSEAFF.

This clone appeared a single time. The chain carries TRBV12-3 or TRBV12-4 and TRBJ1-2, with 7 positions matching TRBD1. The CDR3 runs 13 residues. Trimming at V came to 6 bases and at J to 4 bases, leaving 5 bases not matched to a gene. The CDR3 is CASRPRQGYGYTF. DNA of the CDR3: TGTGCCAGCAGACCTCGACAGGGCTATGGCTACACCTTC.

In this sample, this clone turned up once. The J gene is TRBJ2-7, the V gene TRBV6-6; 11 nucleotides match TRBD2. Trimming removed 9 bases from V and 7 bases from J; junction bases left unmatched: 8. CDR1 is MNHNY and CDR2 is SVGAGI in the germline V gene (reference sequence). This CDR3 is built from 13 residues. CDR3 sequence reads: CASQLAGVGEQYF. The CDR3 DNA is TGTGCCAGTCAACTAGCGGGAGTGGGGGAGCAGTACTTC.

V and J are TRBV12-3 or TRBV12-4 and TRBJ2-7; D ambiguous. The CDR3 consists of 12 residues. Trimming took off 3 bases at V and 5 bases at J, with 8 bases between the two ends. The CDR3 is CASSFWAHEQYF. The CDR3 DNA follows: TGTGCCAGCAGTTTTTGGGCGCACGAGCAGTACTTC.

The chain employs TRBV6-5 and TRBJ1-2; weak D call: TRBD1 (6 bases). CDR1 and CDR2 (germline): MNHEY, SVGAGI. V lost 4 bases and J 5 bases, leaving 11 bases between the germline ends. The length of the CDR3 is 13 residues. This CDR3 is CASSSSTGYGYTF. CDR3 in DNA: TGTGCCAGCAGTTCCTCGACAGGATATGGCTACACCTTC.

The chain couples TRBV3-1 (or the pseudogene TRBV3-2) to TRBJ2-7; D gene unclear. The germline V and J ends were trimmed by 5 bases and 4 bases, with 15 bases remaining between them. Germline-derived CDR1 and CDR2 are LGHDT and YNNKEL (reference sequence). The CDR3 sequence is 14 residues long. CDR3 in amino acids: CASSSRVQLYEQYF. CDR3 DNA: TGTGCCAGCAGCTCCCGGGTCCAGCTATACGAGCAGTACTTC.

This chain uses TRBV30 with TRBJ1-3; a weak D match, TRBD1 (5 bases). Trimming took off 3 bases at V and 0 bases at J, with 15 bases between the two ends. This CDR3 comprises 16 residues. From germline, CDR1 is GTSNPN and CDR2 SVGIG (reference sequence). CDR3 DNA: TGTGCCTGGAGCCGTCAGGACAACCTCTCTGGAAACACCATATATTTT. Its protein product is CAWSRQDNLSGNTIYF.

The chain has TRBV9 and TRBJ1-2, with a tentative D call TRBD1 (5 bases). V lost 3 bases and J lost 2, with 11 bases in between. The germline gives CDR1 SGDLS, CDR2 YYNGEE. The CDR3 loop spans 14 amino acids. The CDR3 sequence is CASSGGFGNYGYTF. Written as DNA, the CDR3 is TGTGCCAGCAGCGGGGGCTTTGGGAACTATGGCTACACCTTC.

The chain employs TRBV14 and TRBJ2-1, with 7 bases aligning to TRBD2. Germline V CDR1 and CDR2: SGHDN, FVKESK. V shed 1 base, J shed 15 bases, and the junction held 6 bases outside the gene matches. This CDR3 region has 12 residues. The CDR3 DNA is TGTGCCAGCAGCCAAGTTTCTGGGAGGGGGTTCTTC. Its translation: CASSQVSGRGFF.

The CDR3: CASSLPRGAGGSWEQYF. The CDR3 DNA reads TGTGCCAGCAGCCTCCCCCGGGGAGCGGGAGGGTCTTGGGAGCAGTACTTC. The V call is TRBV11-2, the J call TRBJ2-7; 10 bases fit TRBD2. From germline, CDR1 is SGHAT and CDR2 FQNNGV. The CDR3 contains 17 residues. The V and J ends lost 5 bases and 7 bases, in that order; junction bases with no gene match: 17.

This rearrangement joins TRBV24-1 to TRBJ1-2; possible D gene TRBD1, 5 bases. The germline gives CDR1 KGHDR, CDR2 SFDVKD. With 5 bases removed from V and 4 bases from J, the gap between germline ends came to 13 bases. This CDR3 has 14 amino acids. The CDR3 loop is CATSVGGAGYGYTF. The CDR3 bases are TGTGCCACCAGTGTCGGTGGGGCCGGCTATGGCTACACCTTC.

Here the CDR3 DNA reads TGTGCCAGCAGCCAACAGGGCTTCTCTGGAAACACCATATATTTT. Its protein product is CASSQQGFSGNTIYF. The V gene is TRBV4-2, the J gene TRBJ1-3; perhaps TRBD1 as D (5 bases). V lost 2 bases, J lost 0 bases, and 8 bases lay in between. The CDR3 extends over 15 amino acids. In germline, CDR1 is LGHNA, CDR2 YNFKEQ.

The chain combines TRBV28 with TRBJ1-3, with D possibly matching TRBD1 (5 bases). Trimming shortened V by 7 bases and J by 2 bases, and 9 bases separated the two germline ends. Germline V gene sequence: CDR1 MDHEN, CDR2 SYDVKM. The CDR3 contains 13 residues. CDR3 sequence reads: CASNGGAGNTIYF. DNA for the CDR3: TGTGCCAGCAATGGGGGGGCTGGAAACACCATATATTTT.

The chain employs TRBV3-1 (or the pseudogene TRBV3-2) and TRBJ1-2; maybe TRBD1 (5 bases). CDR3 length: 14 residues. The germline CDR1 and CDR2 sequences are LGHDT and YNNKEL (reference sequence). The V gene lost 5 bases and the J gene lost 3 bases, with 13 bases spanning the gap. CDR3 in DNA: TGTGCCAGCAGCGGTCGGGTAGGGGACTATGGCTACACCTTC. It translates to CASSGRVGDYGYTF.

The chain has TRBV6-2 or TRBV6-3 and TRBJ1-2; 9 bases line up with TRBD1. The CDR3 spans 16 residues. Germline CDR1 reads MNHEY; CDR2 reads SVGEGT. V shed 4 bases and J 2 bases; nucleotides not matched to a gene: 8. This CDR3 is CASSSLRQGGNYGYTF. The CDR3 DNA reads TGTGCCAGCAGTTCCCTTCGACAGGGGGGGAACTATGGCTACACCTTC.

This clone is a singleton in its sample. The V and J genes are TRBV19 and TRBJ1-5; no definite D call. Trimming stripped 3 bases from V and 7 bases from J, with 16 bases between. CDR3 length equals 15 residues. Germline-derived CDR1 and CDR2 are LNHDA and SQIVND (reference sequence). CDR3 amino acids: CASSILAQGSQPQHF. Written as DNA, the CDR3 is TGTGCCAGTAGTATTTTAGCACAAGGAAGCCAGCCCCAGCATTTT.

This chain uses TRBV24-1 with TRBJ2-5; D unresolved. The germline V and J ends were trimmed by 3 bases and 2 bases, with 15 bases remaining between them. Germline lookup yields CDR1 KGHDR and CDR2 SFDVKD. The CDR3 has 16 amino acids. CDR3 region: CATSDKGGWLQETQYF. The CDR3 region has the DNA TGTGCCACCAGTGATAAAGGCGGTTGGTTACAAGAGACCCAGTACTTC.

This chain connects TRBV2 to TRBJ1-1, with D perhaps TRBD1 (6 bases). This CDR3 region has 16 residues. Germline loops: CDR1 SNHLY, CDR2 FYNNEI. V was trimmed by 4 bases and J by 4 bases, leaving 19 bases between them. This CDR3 reads CASSVEIRGAGTEAFF. As DNA, the CDR3 is TGTGCCAGCAGTGTTGAGATTCGGGGGGCGGGCACTGAAGCTTTCTTT.

J is TRBJ2-5 and V is TRBV3-1 (or the pseudogene TRBV3-2), with TRBD1 matching 7 bases. This CDR3 has 23 residues. Germline V gene lookup returns CDR1 LGHDT and CDR2 YNNKEL (reference sequence). V shed 1 base and J 4 bases; nucleotides not matched to a gene: 30. CDR3 coding DNA: TGTGCCAGCAGCCAAGTACAGACAGGGACCCAGCTTGGGGGAGTAAGAGGGCTAGAGACCCAGTACTTC. As protein: CASSQVQTGTQLGGVRGLETQYF.

The chain links TRBV15 to TRBJ1-4; D may be TRBD1 (6 bases). The V gene's germline CDR1 is LNHNV and CDR2 YYDKDF (reference sequence). The CDR3 runs 16 residues. The germline V and J ends were trimmed by 2 bases and 2 bases, with 12 bases remaining between them. CDR3 nucleotides: TGTGCCACCAGCAGACAAGCAGGGGACACTAATGAAAAACTGTTTTTT. Translation: CATSRQAGDTNEKLFF.

V gene TRBV19 combines with J gene TRBJ2-7; D uncertain. The V gene lost 8 bases and the J gene lost 7 bases, with 18 bases spanning the gap. The germline V gene has CDR1 LNHDA and CDR2 SQIVND (reference sequence). CDR3 length: 13 residues. CDR3 in amino acids: CASSHLVTWEQYF. The CDR3 coding sequence is TGTGCCAGTTCACACCTTGTTACCTGGGAGCAGTACTTC. The complete variable domain, with remaining parts taken from reference TRBV19 and TRBJ2-7, reads DGGITQSPKYLFRKEGQNVTLSCEQNLNHDAMYWYRQDPGQGLRLIYYSQIVNDFQKGDIAEGYSVSREKKESFPLTVTSAQKNPTAFYLCASSHLVTWEQYFGPGTRLTVT.

The gene calls are TRBV4-2 and TRBJ2-5; 9 bases match TRBD2. With 3 bases clipped from V and 4 bases from J, the junction kept 15 bases outside the gene matches. Per the germline V gene, CDR1 is LGHNA and CDR2 is YNFKEQ. There are 18 residues in the CDR3. The CDR3 DNA reads as TGTGCCAGCAGCCACCGAATGCGGGGGGGCGAGAGGGGAGAGACCCAGTACTTC. Protein sequence: CASSHRMRGGERGETQYF.

This rearrangement joins TRBV18 to TRBJ2-3; weak D call: TRBD2 (5 bases). V was pared by 1 base and J by 0 bases, with 11 bases between. The germline V gene has CDR1 KGHSH and CDR2 LQKENI. This CDR3 region has 16 residues. DNA for the CDR3: TGTGCCAGCTCACCACAACGGCGGACTAGCACAGATACGCAGTATTTT. Its translation: CASSPQRRTSTDTQYF.

The chain is built from TRBV19 and TRBJ2-4; no clear D. The CDR3 length is 18 residues. The V gene's germline CDR1 is LNHDA and CDR2 SQIVND (reference sequence). V was trimmed by 3 bases and J by 0 bases, leaving 18 bases between them. CDR3: CASSIGGQTQQAKNIQYF. CDR3 coding DNA: TGTGCCAGTAGTATTGGCGGCCAAACCCAACAAGCCAAAAACATTCAGTACTTC.

The rearrangement joins TRBV6-4 to TRBJ1-5; perhaps TRBD1 as D (6 bases). Germline CDR1 reads MRHNA; CDR2 reads SNTAGT. This CDR3 has 16 residues. Deletions cut 6 bases from V and 5 bases from J, with 20 bases between. The CDR3 DNA reads TGTGCCAGCAGCGCCATGGGGGGGCATATGGATCAGCCCCAGCATTTT. Protein: CASSAMGGHMDQPQHF.